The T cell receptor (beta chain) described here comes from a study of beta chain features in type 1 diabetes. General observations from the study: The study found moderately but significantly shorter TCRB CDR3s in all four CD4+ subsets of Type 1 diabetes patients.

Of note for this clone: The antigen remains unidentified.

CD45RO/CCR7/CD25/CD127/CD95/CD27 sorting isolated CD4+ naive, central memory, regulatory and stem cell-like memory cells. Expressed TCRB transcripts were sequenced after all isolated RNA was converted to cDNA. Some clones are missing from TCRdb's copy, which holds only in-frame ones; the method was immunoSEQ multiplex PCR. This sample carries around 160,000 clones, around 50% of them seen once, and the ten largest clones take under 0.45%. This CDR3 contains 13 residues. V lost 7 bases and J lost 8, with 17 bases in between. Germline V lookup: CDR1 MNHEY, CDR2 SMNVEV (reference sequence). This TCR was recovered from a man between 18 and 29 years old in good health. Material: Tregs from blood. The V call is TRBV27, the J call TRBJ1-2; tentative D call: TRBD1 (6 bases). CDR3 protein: CASTPGRGGGYTF. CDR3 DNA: TGTGCCAGCACCCCCGGAAGGGGGGGCGGCTACACCTTC.